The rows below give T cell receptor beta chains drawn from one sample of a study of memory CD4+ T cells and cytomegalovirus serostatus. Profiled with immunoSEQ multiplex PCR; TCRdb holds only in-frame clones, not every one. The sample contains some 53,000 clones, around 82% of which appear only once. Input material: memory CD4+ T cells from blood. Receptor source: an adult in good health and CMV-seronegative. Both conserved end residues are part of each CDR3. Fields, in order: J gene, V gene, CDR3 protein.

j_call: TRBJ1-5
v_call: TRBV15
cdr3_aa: CATGDRAQPQHF

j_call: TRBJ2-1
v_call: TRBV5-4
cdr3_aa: CASSLAGGEFF

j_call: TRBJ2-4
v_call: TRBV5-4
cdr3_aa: CASSLGQLTDIQYF

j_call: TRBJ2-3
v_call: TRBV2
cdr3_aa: CASSEDGSSITDTQYF

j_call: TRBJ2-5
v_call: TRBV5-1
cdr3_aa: CATFFLGTQYF

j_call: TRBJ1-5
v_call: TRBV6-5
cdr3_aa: CASSYSGLGLTQPQHF

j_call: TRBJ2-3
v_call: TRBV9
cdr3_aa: CASSPRAVQDTQYF

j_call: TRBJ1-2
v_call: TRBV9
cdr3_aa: CASSVAGTGLLGYTF

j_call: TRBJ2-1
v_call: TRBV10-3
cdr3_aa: CAISESPRGNEQFF

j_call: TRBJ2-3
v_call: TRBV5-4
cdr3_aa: CASSFQTDTQYF

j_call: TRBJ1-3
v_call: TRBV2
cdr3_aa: CASRGGTASSGNTIYF

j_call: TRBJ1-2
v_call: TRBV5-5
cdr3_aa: CASSARALDYGYTF

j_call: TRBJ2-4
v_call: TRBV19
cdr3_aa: CASSIATGRNIQYF

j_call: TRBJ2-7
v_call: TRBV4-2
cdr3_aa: CASSQPLAGDISEQYF

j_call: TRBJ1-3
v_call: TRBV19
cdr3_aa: CATTEVGRAGNTIYF

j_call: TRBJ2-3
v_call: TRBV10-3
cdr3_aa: CAIMGTDRGSTDTQYF

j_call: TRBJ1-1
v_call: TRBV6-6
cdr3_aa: CASSLSGDSAAFF

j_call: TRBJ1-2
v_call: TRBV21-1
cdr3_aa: CASVRDRHSNYGYTF

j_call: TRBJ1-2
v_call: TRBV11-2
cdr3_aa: CASSSLWDRKTGYGYTF

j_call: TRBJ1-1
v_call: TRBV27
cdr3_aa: CASSLEIHRGTEAFF

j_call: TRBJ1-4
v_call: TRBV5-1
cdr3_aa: CASRQLKGADGANEKLFF

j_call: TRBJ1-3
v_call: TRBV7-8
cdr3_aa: CASSLDQPPTGNTIYF

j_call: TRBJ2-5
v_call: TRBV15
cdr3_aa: CATAPGTVRETQYF

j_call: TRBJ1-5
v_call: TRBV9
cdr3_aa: CASSWAEVGPQHF

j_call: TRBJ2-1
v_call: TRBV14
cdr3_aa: CASSRGTGRYNEQFF

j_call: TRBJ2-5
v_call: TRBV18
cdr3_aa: CASSPNGEETQYF

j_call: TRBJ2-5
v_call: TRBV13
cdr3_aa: CASSLVTAKETQYF

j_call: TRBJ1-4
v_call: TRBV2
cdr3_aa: CASSDSGIEEKLFF

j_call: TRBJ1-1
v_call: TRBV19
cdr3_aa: CATVSRGDTEAFF

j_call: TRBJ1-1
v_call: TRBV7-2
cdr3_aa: CASSLDLRSGTEAFF

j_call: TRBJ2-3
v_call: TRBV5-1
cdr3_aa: CASSWGTVTDTQYF

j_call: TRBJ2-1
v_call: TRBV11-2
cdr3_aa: CASSSLGGWRNEQFF

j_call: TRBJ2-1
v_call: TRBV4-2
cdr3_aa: CASSQDRTSGVYNEQFF

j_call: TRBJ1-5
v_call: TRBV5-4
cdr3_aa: CASSSDRGDQPQHF

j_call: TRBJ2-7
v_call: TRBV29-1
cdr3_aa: CSVSGGYDEQYF

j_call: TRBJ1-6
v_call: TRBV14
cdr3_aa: CASSQGTWTGFLSSPLHF

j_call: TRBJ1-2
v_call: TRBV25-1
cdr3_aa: CASSARGTGGDYGYTF

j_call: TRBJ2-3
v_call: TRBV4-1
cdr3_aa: CASSQVNLVDTDTQYF

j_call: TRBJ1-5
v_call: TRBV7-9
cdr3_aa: CASSSERGAQHF

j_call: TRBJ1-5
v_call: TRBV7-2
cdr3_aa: CASSTTRDQPQHF

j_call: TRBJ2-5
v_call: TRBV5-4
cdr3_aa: CASSLWTSGVGYF

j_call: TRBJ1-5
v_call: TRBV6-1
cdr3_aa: CASTHGGEQPQHF

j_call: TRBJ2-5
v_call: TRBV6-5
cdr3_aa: CASRTVETQYF

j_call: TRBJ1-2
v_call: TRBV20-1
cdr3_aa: CSARRQGTYTF

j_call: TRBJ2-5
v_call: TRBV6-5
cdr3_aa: CASSYSPGGETQYF

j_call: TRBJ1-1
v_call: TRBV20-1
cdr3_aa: CSATDRVAFF

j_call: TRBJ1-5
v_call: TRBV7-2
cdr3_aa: CASSSQYNQPQHF

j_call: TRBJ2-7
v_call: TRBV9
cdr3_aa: CASSADLGTGTREEQYF

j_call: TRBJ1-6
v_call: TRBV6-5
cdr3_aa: CASSYMTGGRNSPLHF

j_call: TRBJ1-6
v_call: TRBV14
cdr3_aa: CASSQEKGSSYNSPLHF

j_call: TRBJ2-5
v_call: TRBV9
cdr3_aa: CASSVGSGGWAETQYF

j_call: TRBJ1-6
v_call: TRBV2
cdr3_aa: CASSDFGGFGSPLHF

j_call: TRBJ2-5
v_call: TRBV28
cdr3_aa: CASSPPRGSGETQYF